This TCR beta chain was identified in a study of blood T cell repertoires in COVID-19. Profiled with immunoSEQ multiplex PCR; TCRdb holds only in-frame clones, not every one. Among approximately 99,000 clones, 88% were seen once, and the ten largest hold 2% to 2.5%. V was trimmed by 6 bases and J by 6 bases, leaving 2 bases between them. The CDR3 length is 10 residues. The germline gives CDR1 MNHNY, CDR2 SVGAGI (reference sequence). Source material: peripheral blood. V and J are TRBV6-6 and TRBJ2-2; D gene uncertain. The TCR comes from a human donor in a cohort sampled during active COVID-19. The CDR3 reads CASSSGELFF. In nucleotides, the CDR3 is TGTGCCAGCAGCTCCGGGGAGCTGTTTTTT.